This entry is about one T cell receptor beta chain. Its antigen is not yet known. Base quality data are lacking; no much larger clone is found one base away. The CDR1 and CDR2 encoded by the germline V gene are SGHTA and FQGNSA. The CDR3 runs 15 residues from the cysteine to the phenylalanine. Of the read, only the CDR3 DNA is kept; its 45 bases are in frame from base 1. V is shortened by 5 bases, J by 3 bases, and the region joining them spans 17 bases. The data belong to a study of cytomegalovirus exposure and HLA in healthy donors (dated by TCRdb to 2015 to 2018). Regarding the complete study: According to an earlier analysis of 587 of the donors, about 179 million T cells yielded 117 million unique TCR beta sequences and 276 Gb of sequence data. An earlier analysis of around 580 of the donors used high-throughput TCR beta sequencing to judge whether each TCR beta V gene segment behaved as functional or pseudogenic. Donor age, sex, ethnicity and CMV serostatus were compiled together with the repertoire data. An early release that covered about 600 HLA-typed donors contained about 300 gigabases of sequencing data and 75 million to 100 million unique TCR sequences. Typing coverage varied by locus: roughly 620-640 donors for A, B, C, DRB1 and DQB1; around 560 for DQA1; about 600 for DPA1; 450 to 480 for DPB1. Every discovery cohort repertoire had been produced on one sequencing platform. To predict cytomegalovirus infection status, the study brought together high-throughput TCR immunosequencing, statistical association of individual TCRs with disease status, and machine learning. A separate validation cohort of approximately 120 different subjects was used in addition to the 666-subject first cohort. Among 398 genotyped donors of the cohort, an average of approximately 240,000 unique TCR beta nucleotide sequences was sequenced per donor, of which about 18% were non-productive. The study aimed to test whether cataloging public T cell receptors could reveal signatures of past pathogen exposure. In a later genetic analysis, genome-wide SNP genotypes for about three fifths of the roughly 670 donors were used, and that subset was treated as a discovery cohort. The study used immunosequencing to profile the T cell repertoires of several hundred subjects and linked those repertoires to cytomegalovirus serostatus. A later analysis re-analyzed previously published TCR beta repertoires from 500 to 700 donors and added high-resolution HLA genotyping to study TCR occurrence patterns. Class I and class II HLA loci were covered by the typing at four-digit resolution. Because of strong linkage in the cohort, four or five DR-DQ haplotypes were treated as single units for association and clustering. Of the roughly 400 genotyped donors, 70% to 90% were placed in the genetic ancestry cluster associated with self-reported Caucasian donors. The later analysis used no new phenotypic data to find candidate immune exposures, relying instead on TCR beta sequences and their occurrence across donors.

The cohort comprised 710 or so healthy bone marrow donors. At the time of sampling, every cohort member was nominally healthy, though immune exposures that went unrecorded were likely present. The donor was CMV seronegative and was included in the group of a few hundred seronegative cohort members. Each donor provided a peripheral blood sample, and peripheral blood mononuclear cells were used for TCR beta sequencing. Genomic DNA extraction from the blood cell samples was performed with the Qiagen DNeasy Blood Extraction Kit. The library was prepared using the immunoSEQ multiplex PCR assay. The multiplex PCR relied on a mix of 60 forward primers for TCR Vbeta segments and 13 reverse primers for TCR Jbeta segments. The CDR3 region of rearranged TCR beta genes was amplified from genomic DNA by a multiplex PCR assay. The amplified TCR beta libraries were sequenced on the Illumina HiSeq System as 87-base-pair reads. The study's own analysis went as follows. A later analysis tallied tens of millions of unique TCR beta chains across the 650 to 750 repertoires, and some 10 million of those chains were shared by two or more donors. Raw reads were error-corrected and collapsed into unique sequences by a nearest-neighbor algorithm in which closely related sequences were merged to remove PCR and sequencing errors. V, D and J gene segments were assigned by aligning CDR3 sequences to IMGT reference sequences. For a sequence to be retained, at least a six-nucleotide match to both a V gene segment and a J gene segment was required. A rearrangement was called productive if the CDR3 had no stop codons and remained in frame with V and J, and every other rearrangement was called non-productive. CDR3 was defined by IMGT convention, running from the second conserved V-encoded cysteine to the conserved J-encoded phenylalanine. The earlier analysis of 500 to 750 of the donors excluded any sequence lacking an unambiguous match to a single V gene segment. An earlier analysis of 550 to 650 of the donors classified V segments as functional when productive rearrangements were above 56.7% and as segregating when the standard deviation between donors was above 5%. A statistical classification framework was developed to diagnose cytomegalovirus status using the catalog of TCR beta chain sequences. A later analysis assigned V and J genes by comparing TCR nucleotide sequences with IMGT/GENE-DB human TR gene sequences. Using the TCRdist pipeline, a later analysis assigned CDR3 sequences along with most-parsimonious VDJ recombination scenarios. A later analysis defined each TCR beta chain by its CDR3 amino acid sequence plus V-gene family, and excluded reads lacking a unique V-gene family. In a later analysis, several hundred highly shared, low-generation-probability nucleotide sequences were removed to address suspected cross-contamination and a sequencing artifact. In a later analysis, a clonal expansion index for each public chain was calculated from normalized within-repertoire ranks of inferred template counts. In a later analysis, generation probabilities were computed with a VDJ recombination model fitted to out-of-frame rearrangements, and the resulting probabilities were checked against IGoR. In a later analysis, hypergeometric tests were used to score TCR-TCR, TCR-HLA and TCR-CMV co-occurrence, with a repertoire-size bias correction applied to TCR pairs. A later analysis estimated false discovery rates by permuting HLA or CMV assignments 20 times. In a later analysis, co-occurring TCRs were grouped using DBSCAN, and TCRdist sequence similarity was added for clustering within HLA-allele-positive subsets. Repertoires with fewer than 30,000 or more than 120,000 public chains, plus five repertoires with anomalous nucleotide sharing, were excluded from co-occurrence clustering. Entries here come from immuneACCESS through TCRdb and include only in-frame sequences with V and J called. Some clones fail to appear in such tables; in the studies checked, an unresolved V gene covers under half of the shortfall, and the cause of the remainder is unknown. The V and J calls and clone size were taken over from that table, and D and trimming were inferred from the DNA. The sample contains 140,000 to 150,000 clones, 78% of them found a single time. The ten largest clones add up to around 3% of the sample.

The research as a whole found: A few of the identified cytomegalovirus-associated TCR beta chains were confirmed in vitro to be specific for cytomegalovirus antigens. Across donors, most TCR sequences were observed very rarely, whereas some public TCRs were present in many individuals. In a later analysis, TCR association rates were found to vary across HLA loci, with the most associated TCRs seen for DRB1 alleles and the fewest for HLA-C alleles. Strong co-occurrence of HLA alleles, especially DR and DQ, made assigning TCR associations to individual alleles difficult. In this cohort, only TCR beta chains were sequenced, and detectable features were limited by the absence of alpha or paired-chain data. According to a later analysis, parvovirus B19, influenza, CMV and Epstein-Barr virus appeared linked to several top co-occurrence clusters. Because counts were too low, roughly 17 rarely observed V segments, including chromosome 9 orphons, were left out of the earlier analysis of a few hundred of the donors. A later analysis associated some 17,000 TCR beta sequences with specific HLA alleles at a false discovery rate of 0.05. A later analysis found that most CMV-associated TCR beta chains appeared HLA-restricted, with HLA associations seemingly driven largely by CMV exposure. Because some donors lacked HLA typing at each locus, the association tests relied only on the typed subset. In a later genetic analysis, fewer N-insertions in productive TCRs were reported among donors in an Asian-associated ancestry cluster than the roughly 700-donor mean. Presence/absence analyses assumed roughly uniform sequencing depth across donors, an assumption that may not hold. Because the 87-base-pair reads could not distinguish some IMGT-functional V segments, including TRBV6-2 and TRBV6-3, those segments were excluded. Correlated functional status among segregating V segments might reflect linkage disequilibrium, but an unknown experimental factor could not be ruled out. The study gave a list of 150 to 200 TCR beta chains associated with cytomegalovirus. V-gene and J-gene trimming of TCR beta chains was associated with a missense DCLRE1C variant in a later genetic analysis, and the association was replicated in an independent cohort. In a later analysis, HLA-associated TCR beta chains showed more clonal expansion and lower generation probabilities than non-associated chains that were equally common. A further reported finding was that TCR beta sequences accurately predicted the HLA-A and HLA-B alleles for most subjects in the first cohort. The only immune exposure information available for the cohort was CMV serostatus. The authors suggested that the approach could potentially be generalized to other disease states and immunological phenotypes. Cytomegalovirus status was reported to be diagnosed by the classifier with high specificity and sensitivity in both the original and validation cohorts. A cluster of highly shared sequence variants was judged likely to represent a technical artifact of the sequencing pipeline. An earlier analysis of approximately 570 of the donors showed that most TCR beta V segments appeared in productive rearrangements either about 87% or about 30% of the time, which broadly matched IMGT annotations.

The receptor was isolated from a female donor in good health and CMV-seronegative. The chain is made from TRBV7-2 and TRBJ2-7; a tentative D match to TRBD1 spans 6 bases. Sequenced input: PBMCs. The DNA sequence is given as TGTGCCAGCAGCCTCCTGGGGACAACGGACTACGAGCAGTACTTC. This translates into CASSLLGTTDYEQYF.